This TCR beta chain was found in a study of radiotherapy plus CTLA-4 blockade in lung cancer. The overall study: The study recorded objective responses in roughly 20% of patients and disease control in approximately 31%. Points from the study as a whole: In blood, tumor-derived TCR clones expanded after radiotherapy plus ipilimumab. Among reported predictors of response, early blood T cell clone dynamics with interferon-beta performed best.

Of note for this clone: Its specificity is unknown.

The table came from immunoSEQ multiplex PCR; TCRdb's copy has only in-frame clones and leaves some out. The sample contains tens of thousands of clones, roughly four fifths of which appear only once. CDR1 is LNHNV, CDR2 YYDKDF, per germline (reference sequence). This CDR3 has 14 residues. The V and J ends lost 0 bases and 8 bases respectively, with 13 bases between them. In chemo-refractory metastatic non-small-cell lung cancer, patients got ipilimumab CTLA-4 blockade together with focal radiation. This specimen was peripheral blood, taken from a patient treated with radiotherapy plus ipilimumab. This chain joins TRBV15 and TRBJ1-2; weak D call: TRBD1 (5 bases). The receptor comes from a human donor with non-small cell lung cancer who had stable disease on radiotherapy plus ipilimumab. Written as DNA, the CDR3 is TGTGCCACCAGCAGAGATCGGGGGAGGTACGGCTACACCTTC. It translates to CATSRDRGRYGYTF.